The clone carrying this TCR beta chain has just one count. The method was immunoSEQ multiplex PCR; TCRdb's version includes in-frame clones alone and lacks a portion of them. The sample holds approximately 760,000 clones, 80% to 90% seen once. This sample was taken from a study of shared T cell receptors in the human thymus. With 2 bases removed from V and 3 bases from J, the gap between germline ends came to 16 bases. Per the germline V gene, CDR1 is PRHDT and CDR2 is FYEKMQ (reference sequence). The CDR3 contains 16 residues. This sample was shared with a second study, whose subject was human thymus T cells. That report adds: Corrective surgery for congenital heart defects was being performed on the healthy Finnish infants who served as donors. In corrective heart surgery, resections were taken, and these provided the thymus tissue. V and J gene usage appeared biased in thymic and blood repertoires. Reports from related research described highly overlapping thymic repertoires among unrelated individuals.

Sequenced: thymocytes. The V and J genes are TRBV13 and TRBJ1-1; D is possibly TRBD1 (6 bases). This receptor was taken from a girl under three years old with a congenital heart defect. In DNA form, the CDR3 reads TGTGCCAGCAGCTTAAGTTTCACAGGGATGGACACTGAAGCTTTCTTT. This gives the protein CASSLSFTGMDTEAFF. Variable domain in full (rest from reference TRBV13 and TRBJ1-1): AAGVIQSPRHLIKEKRETATLKCYPIPRHDTVYWYQQGPGQDPQFLISFYEKMQSDKGSIPDRFSAQQFSDYHSELNMSSLELGDSALYFCASSLSFTGMDTEAFFGQGTRLTVV.